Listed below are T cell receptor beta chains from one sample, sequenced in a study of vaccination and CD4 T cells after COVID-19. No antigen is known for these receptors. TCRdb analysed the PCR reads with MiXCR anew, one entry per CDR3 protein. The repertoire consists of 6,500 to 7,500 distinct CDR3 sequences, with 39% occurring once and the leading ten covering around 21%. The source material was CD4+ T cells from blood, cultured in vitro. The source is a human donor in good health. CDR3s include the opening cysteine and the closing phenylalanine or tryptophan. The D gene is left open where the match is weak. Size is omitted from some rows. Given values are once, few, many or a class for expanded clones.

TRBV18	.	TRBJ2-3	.	TGTGCCAGCTCACCACGGGAAACAGATACGCAGTATTTT	CASSPRETDTQYF
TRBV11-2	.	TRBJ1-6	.	TGTGCCAGCAGCCCCCCAACAGGGTACGGTTCACCCCTCCACTTT	CASSPPTGYGSPLHF
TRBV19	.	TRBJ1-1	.	TGTGCCAGTGGGACTGAGCGGATGAACACTGAAGCTTTCTTT	CASGTERMNTEAFF
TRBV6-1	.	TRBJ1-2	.	TGTGCCTGCCGTACGTTGGGACCAGGCACCTTC	CACRTLGPGTF
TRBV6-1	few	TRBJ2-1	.	TGTGCCAGCACGGCGAAGGGTACCCGGAATGAGCAGTTCTTC	CASTAKGTRNEQFF
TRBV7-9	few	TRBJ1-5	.	TGTGCCAGCAGCTTAGCGGGGGATCAGCCCCAGCATTTT	CASSLAGDQPQHF
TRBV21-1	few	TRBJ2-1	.	TGTGCCAGCAGCAAAAGCGGGGGGGCCAATGAGCAGTTCTTC	CASSKSGGANEQFF
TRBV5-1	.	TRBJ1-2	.	TGCGCCAGCAGCTTGGATCCAGCTTATGGCTACACCTTC	CASSLDPAYGYTF
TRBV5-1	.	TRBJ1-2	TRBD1	TGCGCCAGCAGCGAGACCGGGACACAGGGGGCCGACGGCTACACCTTC	CASSETGTQGADGYTF
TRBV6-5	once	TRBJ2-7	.	TGTGCCAGCAGTTACTCCCCGGATCAGAGCTCCTACGAGCAGTACTTC	CASSYSPDQSSYEQYF
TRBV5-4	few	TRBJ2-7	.	TGTGCCAGCAGCTTGGAACCGGATGCCTACGAGCAGTACTTC	CASSLEPDAYEQYF
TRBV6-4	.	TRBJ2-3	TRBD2	TGTGCCAGCAGTGACTCGAGCGGGGGGGCAGATACGCAGTATTTT	CASSDSSGGADTQYF
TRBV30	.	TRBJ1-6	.	TGTGCCTGGAGCGAGGGTCTATATAATTCACCCCTCCACTTT	CAWSEGLYNSPLHF
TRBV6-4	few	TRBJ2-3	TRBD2	TGTGCCAGCAGTGACTCTAGCGGGGGCACAGATACGCAGTATTTT	CASSDSSGGTDTQYF
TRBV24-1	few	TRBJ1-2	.	TGTGCCACCAGTGATTTCGCTGGGAGCTACACCTTC	CATSDFAGSYTF
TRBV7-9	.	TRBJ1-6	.	TGTGCCAGCAGCTTCGGGCAGGGTAGTTCACCCCTCCACTTT	CASSFGQGSSPLHF
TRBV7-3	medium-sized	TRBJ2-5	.	TGTGCCAGCAGCTTAAATGGGAGGGGGCAAGAGACCCAGTACTTC	CASSLNGRGQETQYF
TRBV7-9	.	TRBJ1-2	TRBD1	TGTGCCAGCAGCTTAACTCCTCTGACAGGGACCACTAACTATGGCTACACCTTC	CASSLTPLTGTTNYGYTF
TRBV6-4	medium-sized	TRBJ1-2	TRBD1	TGTGCCAGCAGTGAGGCCGGGACAGGGGGCTATGGCTACACCTTC	CASSEAGTGGYGYTF
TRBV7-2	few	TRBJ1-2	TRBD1	TGTGCCAGCAGCACACGACAGGGGGTAGGAGGAGGCTACACCTTC	CASSTRQGVGGGYTF
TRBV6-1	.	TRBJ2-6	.	TGTGCCAGCCTCAGACGCTCTGGGGCCAACGTCCTGACTTTC	CASLRRSGANVLTF
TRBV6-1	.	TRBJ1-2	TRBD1	TGTGCCAGCAGCAGGTTACCGGGACAGGGGATTTTCTATGGCTACACCTTC	CASSRLPGQGIFYGYTF
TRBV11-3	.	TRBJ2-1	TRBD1	TGTGCCAGCAGCTCCCGGGACAGATACAATGAGCAGTTCTTC	CASSSRDRYNEQFF
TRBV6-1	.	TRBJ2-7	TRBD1	TGTGCCAGCAGTAAGACAGGGGGAAACGAGCAGTACTTC	CASSKTGGNEQYF
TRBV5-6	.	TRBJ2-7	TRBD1	TGTGCCAGCAGCCTGGGGGGACAGGGGGTCTTGGAGCAGTACTTC	CASSLGGQGVLEQYF
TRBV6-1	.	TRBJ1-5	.	TGTGCCAGCAACCCGAGGTTCGGAAGCAATCAGCCCCAGCATTTT	CASNPRFGSNQPQHF
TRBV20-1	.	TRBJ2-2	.	TGCAGTGCTAGAGATATCGCCGGGGAGCTGTTTTTT	CSARDIAGELFF
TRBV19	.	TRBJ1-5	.	TGTGCCAGTAGTACCCAAACCTCTTGGGGACTCCATAGCAATCAGCCCCAGCATTTT	CASSTQTSWGLHSNQPQHF
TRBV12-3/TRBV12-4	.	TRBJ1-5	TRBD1	TGTGCCAGCAGCCGGGACAGGGTGATCGGGGGTCAGCCCCAGCATTTT	CASSRDRVIGGQPQHF
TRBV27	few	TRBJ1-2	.	TGTGCCAGCAGCCTATGGGGGGAGGAGGGCTACACCTTC	CASSLWGEEGYTF
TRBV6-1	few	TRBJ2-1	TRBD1	TGTGCCAGCATTCTACAACAGGGGATCAATGAGCAGTTCTTC	CASILQQGINEQFF
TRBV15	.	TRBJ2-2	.	TGTGCCACCAGCAGAGATTGGGGGGAGCTGTTTTTT	CATSRDWGELFF
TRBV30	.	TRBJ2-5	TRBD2	TGTGCCTGGAGTGGAGGACTAGCCCAAGGGACCCAGTACTTC	CAWSGGLAQGTQYF
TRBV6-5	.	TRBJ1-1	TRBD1	TGTGCCAGCAGTTACGGACAGGGGAACACTGAAGCTTTCTTT	CASSYGQGNTEAFF
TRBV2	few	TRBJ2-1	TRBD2	TGTGCCAGCACAGGGGGGACTAGCAGGAATGAGCAGTTCTTC	CASTGGTSRNEQFF
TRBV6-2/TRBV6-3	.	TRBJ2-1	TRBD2	TGTGCCAGCAGTTACACTAGCGATTACAATGAGCAGTTCTTC	CASSYTSDYNEQFF
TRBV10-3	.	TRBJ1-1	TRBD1	TGTGCCATCACCAGTCCGGGACAGGGTTCCCCTGAAGCTTTCTTT	CAITSPGQGSPEAFF
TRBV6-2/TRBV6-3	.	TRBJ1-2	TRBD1	TGTGCCAGCAGTGCCCCCGGGACAGGGCTTAAAAACTATGGCTACACCTTC	CASSAPGTGLKNYGYTF
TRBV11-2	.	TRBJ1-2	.	TGTGCCAGCAGCTATGGTCGGGACTATGGCTACACCTTC	CASSYGRDYGYTF
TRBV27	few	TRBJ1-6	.	TGTGCCAGCAGTCCTCAGGAGTTTTATAATTCACCCCTCCACTTT	CASSPQEFYNSPLHF
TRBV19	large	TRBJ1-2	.	TGTGCCAGTACTAGGAGGGACATAGATGGCTACACCTTC	CASTRRDIDGYTF
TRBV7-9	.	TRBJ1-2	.	TGTGCCAGCAGCCCCGTGTCGGGGTCGGGCTACACCTTC	CASSPVSGSGYTF
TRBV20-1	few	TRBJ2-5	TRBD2	TGCAGTGCTAGCGGGGGGGCGGTGGAGACCCAGTACTTC	CSASGGAVETQYF